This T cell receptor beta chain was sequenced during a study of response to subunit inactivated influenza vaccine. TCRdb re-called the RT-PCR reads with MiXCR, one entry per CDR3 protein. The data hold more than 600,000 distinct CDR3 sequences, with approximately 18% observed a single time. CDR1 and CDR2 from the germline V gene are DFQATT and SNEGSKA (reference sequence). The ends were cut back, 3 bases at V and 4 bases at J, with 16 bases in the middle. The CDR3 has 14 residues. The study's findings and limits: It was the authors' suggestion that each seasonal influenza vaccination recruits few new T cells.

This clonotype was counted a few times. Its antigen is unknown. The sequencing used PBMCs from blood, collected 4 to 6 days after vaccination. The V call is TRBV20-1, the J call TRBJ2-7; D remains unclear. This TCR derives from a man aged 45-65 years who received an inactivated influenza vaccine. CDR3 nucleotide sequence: TGCAGTGCTAGCAGACGCGATCCAGTGTACGAGCAGTACTTC. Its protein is CSASRRDPVYEQYF.